This T cell receptor (beta chain) was recovered during a study of blood T cell repertoires in COVID-19. Study at large: Researchers got acute and convalescent COVID-19 samples from the United States, Italy and Spain. From T cells, B-cell-depleted T cells, or PBMCs came the material, which was cDNA or gDNA.

Authors' methods: For nucleated cells, counts were estimated from reference gene primer amplification. Clones were sequenced by immunoSEQ multiplex PCR, and TCRdb holds only the in-frame ones, with some missing. That table furnishes V, J and clone size, whereas the DNA furnished D and trimming. The sample gives about 120,000 clones, 90% of which show up once; 1.8% is in the top ten. The V end lost 2 bases, the J end lost 2 bases, and 10 bases lay between the germline ends. The CDR3 has 14 amino acids. Germline V gives CDR1 SGDLS, CDR2 YYNGEE. The sequence came from a human donor with active COVID-19. The donor label of this sample is uncertain. Material for sequencing was peripheral blood. The chain joins TRBV9 to TRBJ1-1; D may be TRBD1 (5 bases). The CDR3 nucleotides are TGTGCCAGCAGCGTCGGGACTTTAAACACTGAAGCTTTCTTT. Protein: CASSVGTLNTEAFF.